These 7 T cell receptor beta chains originate from one sample sequenced in a study of cytomegalovirus exposure and HLA in healthy donors. A multiplex PCR was run with 60 Vbeta primers and 13 Jbeta primers. Profiling relied on immunoSEQ multiplex PCR, and the TCRdb table lists in-frame clones only, not all of them. In the table there are roughly 180,000 clones, approximately 84% of which are singletons. Material for sequencing was PBMCs. Receptor source: a girl aged 10 to 17 in good health and CMV-seropositive.

The rearrangement links TRBV5-6 to TRBJ1-1; no firm D call. This CDR3 is 15 amino acids long. Germline V gives CDR1 SGHDT, CDR2 YYEEEE. V gave up 0 bases and J gave up 3 bases, with 12 bases separating them. CDR3 nucleotide sequence: TGTGCCAGCAGCTTGGAGGCGGCCTCGGACACTGAAGCTTTCTTT. This encodes CASSLEAASDTEAFF.

The gene calls are TRBV27 and TRBJ2-7, with D possibly being TRBD1 (6 bases). CDR1 and CDR2 (germline): MNHEY, SMNVEV (reference sequence). V dropped 5 bases and J dropped 0 bases, with 14 bases sitting between them. The CDR3 has 15 residues. CDR3 DNA sequence: TGTGCCAGCAGTGGGACACATAGCAGCTCCTACGAGCAGTACTTC. Translation gives CASSGTHSSSYEQYF.

The V gene is TRBV7-9, the J gene TRBJ2-5; 10 bases match TRBD1. The DNA end is more similar to TRBJ2-7, so the J call may be wrong. CDR1 is SEHNR, CDR2 FQNEAQ, per germline (reference sequence). The CDR3 totals 15 residues. Here the CDR3 DNA reads TGTGCCAGCAGCTTCGGGGACAGGGGCGGCTACGAGCAGTACTTC. Amino acid sequence: CASSFGDRGGYEQYF.

The chain recombines TRBV4-2 with TRBJ2-7; 7 nucleotides match TRBD2. There are 13 residues in the CDR3. V shed 1 base, J shed 3 bases, and the junction held 0 bases outside the gene matches. CDR1 LGHNA and CDR2 YNFKEQ come from the germline V gene. The CDR3: CASSQGGGYEQYF. CDR3 bases: TGTGCCAGCAGCCAAGGCGGGGGCTACGAGCAGTACTTC.

The sample holds one count of this clone. The junction shows a germline mismatch at one end, possibly a read error. The chain recombines TRBV29-1 with TRBJ2-7; D might be TRBD1 (6 bases). This CDR3 contains 14 residues. Germline loops: CDR1 SQVTM, CDR2 ANQGSEA. Here the CDR3 DNA reads TGCAGCGTTGAAGGGACAGCCGACTCCTACGAGCAGTACTTT. Protein product: CSVEGTADSYEQYF.

The J gene is TRBJ2-7, the V gene TRBV7-6; TRBD1 matches at 9 bases. Trimming at V came to 1 base and at J to 0 bases, leaving 1 base not matched to a gene. Per the germline V gene, CDR1 is SGHVS and CDR2 is FNYEAQ. The CDR3 contains 15 residues. The CDR3: CASSLGDRDSYEQYF. The CDR3 DNA follows: TGTGCCAGCAGCTTAGGGGACAGGGACTCCTACGAGCAGTACTTC.

V gene TRBV10-3 combines with J gene TRBJ1-1; D perhaps matches TRBD1 (5 bases). This CDR3 has 15 amino acids. Trimming removed 0 bases at V and 0 bases at J, with 8 bases between. Germline V gives CDR1 ENHRY, CDR2 SYGVKD. The CDR3 reads CAISESDRMNTEAFF. As DNA, the CDR3 is TGTGCCATCAGTGAGTCAGACAGAATGAACACTGAAGCTTTCTTT.